This T cell receptor (beta chain) was profiled in a study of blood T cell repertoires in COVID-19. Overall study context: Sample material is recorded as cDNA or gDNA derived from T cells, B-cell-depleted T cells, or PBMCs.

Germline lookup yields CDR1 SGHRS and CDR2 YFSETQ. The CDR3 has 13 amino acids. Trimming removed 2 bases at V and 0 bases at J, with 6 bases between. Original processing methods: The assay estimated nucleated cells by amplifying reference gene primers. Repertoires were generated with immunoSEQ multiplex PCR, while TCRdb's copy carries only in-frame clones and drops some. V, J and clone size reflect that table, while D and trimming were determined from the DNA. Of 120,000 or so clones in the sample, around nine tenths were seen once. Material for sequencing was peripheral blood. The V gene is TRBV5-1, the J gene TRBJ2-7, with D uncertain. The source of this sequence is a woman aged 50 to 60 with acute or convalescent COVID-19. DNA of the CDR3: TGCGCCAGCAGCTTATCCAGCTCCTACGAGCAGTACTTC. Its translation: CASSLSSSYEQYF.